A single sample is the source of the 14 T cell receptor beta chains below, sequenced in a study of blood T cell repertoires in COVID-19. Here immunoSEQ multiplex PCR was the method, and the copy in TCRdb shows in-frame clones only, minus some. The sample shows approximately 470,000 clones, over 75% of them seen only once. The specimen sequenced was peripheral blood. These receptors were taken from a human donor in a cohort sampled during active COVID-19.

V usage is TRBV3-1 (or the pseudogene TRBV3-2) and J usage is TRBJ2-1, with 9 bases identical to TRBD2. The CDR3 extends over 16 amino acids. CDR1 LGHDT and CDR2 YNNKEL come from the germline V gene (reference sequence). V trimming: 0 bases; J trimming: 5 bases; junction bases outside the gene matches: 5. The CDR3 DNA is TGTGCCAGCAGCCAAGATAAACTAGCGGGCGACAATGAGCAGTTCTTC. Amino acid sequence: CASSQDKLAGDNEQFF.

CDR3 bases: TGTGCCAGCAGTTACCCCTCATCGCGCTCCTACGAGCAGTACTTC. Translated: CASSYPSSRSYEQYF. The chain carries TRBV6-5 and TRBJ2-7; the D is unclear. The CDR3 loop spans 15 amino acids. CDR1 and CDR2 (germline): MNHEY, SVGAGI. V lost 2 bases and J 0 bases, leaving 11 bases between the germline ends.

This chain uses TRBV3-1 (or the pseudogene TRBV3-2) with TRBJ1-2; weak D call: TRBD1 (6 bases). V lost 1 base and J 7 bases, leaving 16 bases between the germline ends. The length of the CDR3 is 15 residues. The germline CDR1 and CDR2 sequences are LGHDT and YNNKEL (reference sequence). As DNA, the CDR3 is TGTGCCAGCAGCCAAGGGGCCGACAGGACGATTGGCTACACCTTC. It translates to CASSQGADRTIGYTF.

There are a few counts of this clone. The chain has TRBV27 and TRBJ2-6, with D possibly matching TRBD1 (6 bases). The CDR3 consists of 17 residues. Germline CDR1 is MNHEY and CDR2 is SMNVEV (reference sequence). The ends were cut back, 5 bases at V and 0 bases at J, with 14 bases in the middle. CDR3: CASSIRDINSGANVLTF. CDR3 DNA sequence: TGTGCCAGCAGTATTCGGGACATCAACTCTGGGGCCAACGTCCTGACTTTC.

The chain uses TRBV19 and TRBJ2-3, with D perhaps TRBD2 (6 bases). Germline V gene data show CDR1 as LNHDA and CDR2 as SQIVND (reference sequence). The ends were cut back, 6 bases at V and 2 bases at J, with 9 bases in the middle. This CDR3 is 13 amino acids long. CDR3 coding DNA: TGTGCCAGTAGCCCGGACTACACAGATACGCAGTATTTT. Translating it yields CASSPDYTDTQYF.

The chain combines TRBV6-1 with TRBJ2-4; 8 nucleotides line up with TRBD1. Germline trimming cut 0 bases from V and 4 bases from J; bases unmatched to any gene: 11. Germline CDR1 MNHNS, CDR2 SASEGT. The CDR3 loop spans 18 amino acids. CDR3 bases: TGTGCCAGCAGTGAAGCAAAAGGGGGAAGGACAGGGAAAAACATTCAGTACTTC. As protein: CASSEAKGGRTGKNIQYF.

The rearrangement joins TRBV7-9 to TRBJ2-7; 7 positions match TRBD2. Losses at the gene ends were 4 bases for V and 4 bases for J; bases not matched to a gene: 10. Germline loops: CDR1 SEHNR, CDR2 FQNEAQ (reference sequence). This CDR3 is built from 15 residues. Here the CDR3 reads CASSSGRESAYEQYF. The CDR3 region has the DNA TGTGCCAGCAGCTCGGGGCGGGAGTCTGCTTACGAGCAGTACTTC.

The CDR3, as DNA: TGTGCCAGCAGTGGTTCGTTCTACGAGCAGTACTTC. Its translation: CASSGSFYEQYF. V usage is TRBV2 and J usage is TRBJ2-7; D is unclear. The CDR3 runs to 12 residues. V lost 4 bases and J lost 3, with 7 bases in between. From germline, CDR1 is SNHLY and CDR2 FYNNEI.

V gene TRBV6-4 combines with J gene TRBJ2-1; TRBD2 is a possible D gene (6 bases). Germline CDR1 reads MRHNA; CDR2 reads SNTAGT. The CDR3 is 14 amino acids. V gave up 6 bases and J gave up 6 bases, with 15 bases separating them. The CDR3 region has the DNA TGTGCCAGCAGCCCCACCGGGACTTCCAATGAGCAGTTCTTC. It yields the protein CASSPTGTSNEQFF.

In its sample, this clone was seen many times. This chain uses TRBV19 with TRBJ1-2; 12 bases fit TRBD1. J gave up 1 base and V 5 bases, and 8 bases lay outside the gene matches. Germline assignment: CDR1 LNHDA and CDR2 SQIVND (reference sequence). This CDR3 is built from 17 residues. Here the CDR3 reads CASSSGQGARGNYGYTF. CDR3 DNA: TGTGCCAGTAGTTCGGGACAGGGGGCGCGGGGTAACTATGGCTACACCTTC.

A single count supports this clone. This rearrangement joins TRBV2 to TRBJ1-5, with D possibly being TRBD1 (5 bases). The V and J ends lost 5 bases and 4 bases respectively, with 18 bases between them. The CDR3 loop spans 16 amino acids. Germline V gene sequence: CDR1 SNHLY, CDR2 FYNNEI. In DNA, the CDR3 is TGTGCCAGCAGTCAAAGTTCGGGGAGGGGTAATCAGCCCCAGCATTTT. Its protein product is CASSQSSGRGNQPQHF.

This clone was observed a few times. The chain recombines TRBV9 with TRBJ1-2, with TRBD1 as a possible D gene (6 bases). Germline loops: CDR1 SGDLS, CDR2 YYNGEE. V was shortened by 3 bases and J by 7 bases, with 19 bases between the two germline ends. The CDR3 length is 15 residues. In DNA form, the CDR3 reads TGTGCCAGCAGCGCCTCACAGGGATTTTCATTTGGCTACACCTTC. This encodes CASSASQGFSFGYTF. Looking up the rest from reference TRBV9 and TRBJ1-2 gives the full variable domain: DSGVTQTPKHLITATGQRVTLRCSPRSGDLSVYWYQQSLDQGLQFLIQYYNGEERAKGNILERFSAQQFPDLHSELNLSSLELGDSALYFCASSASQGFSFGYTFGSGTRLTVV.

The chain links TRBV7-2 to TRBJ2-3; 13 nucleotides line up with TRBD2. Germline V gives CDR1 SGHTA, CDR2 FQGNSA. The CDR3 has 15 residues. V lost 5 bases and J lost 4; bases outside the gene matches: 3. In DNA form, the CDR3 reads TGTGCCAGCAGCCCGGGACTAGCGGGATCAGATACGCAGTATTTT. Translation gives CASSPGLAGSDTQYF.

This clone showed up just a few times. This sequence joins TRBV6-5 and TRBJ2-5; D possibly corresponds to TRBD1 (5 bases). Trimming stripped 2 bases from V and 5 bases from J, with 6 bases between. The CDR3 runs to 12 residues. Looked up from germline, CDR1 is MNHEY and CDR2 is SVGAGI. Here the CDR3 DNA reads TGTGCCAGCAGTTACCCAGGGGAGACCCAGTACTTC. It yields the protein CASSYPGETQYF.